Here is one T cell receptor beta chain with its context. This clonotype was seen only a few times. No antigen is known for it. The input lacks base qualities; no much larger clone sits a single base away. V is shortened by 4 bases, J by 0 bases, and the region joining them spans 10 bases. From the germline V gene, CDR1 is SGHTA and CDR2 is FQGTGA. The CDR3 sequence holds 16 residues, the cysteine and phenylalanine included. Only the CDR3 part of the read is kept: 48 bases, read in frame from the first base. The library relied on RT-PCR. The instrument given in TCRdb is Illumina MiSeq. Through fastp at Q25 and MiXCR, TCRdb rebuilt clones from the public reads, retaining in-frame beta chains. Each CDR3 protein appears once, grouped with its most common genes and DNA. Here the sample has fewer than 800,000 distinct CDR3 sequences; approximately 15% occur a single time. Roughly 4% of the sample goes to the ten largest clones.

The data originate from a study (dated by TCRdb to 2016 to 2017). This clonotype was sampled from a female donor in good health, serving as a healthy control. The rearranged segments are TRBV7-3 and TRBJ2-6; no D segment can be confidently identified. The sequenced sample consisted of memory CD4+ T cells from blood. The CDR3 corresponds to CASSSRPLSGANVLTF. In nucleotides, the sequence is TGTGCCAGCAGCTCGAGACCGCTCTCTGGGGCCAACGTCCTGACTTTC. The variable domain in full, with residues beyond the CDR3 obtained from the reference TRBV7-3 and TRBJ2-6 genes, is GAGVSQTPSNKVTEKGKYVELRCDPISGHTALYWYRQSLGQGPEFLIYFQGTGAADDSGLPNDRFFAVRPEGSVSTLKIQRTERGDSAVYLCASSSRPLSGANVLTFGAGSRLTVL.